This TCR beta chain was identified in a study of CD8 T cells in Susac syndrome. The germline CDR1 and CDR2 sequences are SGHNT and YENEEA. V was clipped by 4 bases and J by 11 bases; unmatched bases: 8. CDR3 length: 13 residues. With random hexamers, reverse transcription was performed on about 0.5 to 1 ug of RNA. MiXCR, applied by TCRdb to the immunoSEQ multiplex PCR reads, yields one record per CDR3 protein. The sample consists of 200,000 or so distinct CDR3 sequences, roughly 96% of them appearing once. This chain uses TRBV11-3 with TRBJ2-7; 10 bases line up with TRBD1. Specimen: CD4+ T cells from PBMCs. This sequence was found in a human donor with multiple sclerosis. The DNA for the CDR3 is TGTGCCAGCAGCTCGACTACCGGGACAGGGGAGTACTTC. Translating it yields CASSSTTGTGEYF.